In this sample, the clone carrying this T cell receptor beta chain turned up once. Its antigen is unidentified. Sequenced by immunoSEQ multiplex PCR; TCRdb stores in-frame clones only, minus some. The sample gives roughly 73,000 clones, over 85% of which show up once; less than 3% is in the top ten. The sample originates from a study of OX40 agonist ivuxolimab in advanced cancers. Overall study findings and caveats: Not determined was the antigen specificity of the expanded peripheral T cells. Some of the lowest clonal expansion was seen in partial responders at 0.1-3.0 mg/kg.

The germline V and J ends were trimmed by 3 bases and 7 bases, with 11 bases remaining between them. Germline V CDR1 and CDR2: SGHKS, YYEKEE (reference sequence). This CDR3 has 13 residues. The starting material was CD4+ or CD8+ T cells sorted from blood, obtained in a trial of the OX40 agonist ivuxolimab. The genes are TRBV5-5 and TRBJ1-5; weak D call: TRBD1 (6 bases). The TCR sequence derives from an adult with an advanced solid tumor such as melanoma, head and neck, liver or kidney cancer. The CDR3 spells CASSSTGMQPQHF. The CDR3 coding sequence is TGTGCCAGCAGCTCTACAGGGATGCAGCCCCAGCATTTT. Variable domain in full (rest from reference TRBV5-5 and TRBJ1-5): DAGVTQSPTHLIKTRGQQVTLRCSPISGHKSVSWYQQVLGQGPQFIFQYYEKEERGRGNFPDRFSARQFPNYSSELNVNALLLGDSALYLCASSSTGMQPQHFGDGTRLSIL.